This entry describes one T cell receptor beta chain. The source of the sample is a study of cytomegalovirus exposure and HLA in healthy donors. Study context: Among the 398 genotyped donors, 70% to 85% were placed in the Caucasian-associated ancestry cluster.

In the PCR, 60 Vbeta and 13 Jbeta primers were used. Method: immunoSEQ multiplex PCR; TCRdb's copy keeps in-frame clones and lacks some. The sample consists of about 190,000 clones, roughly 74% of them appearing once. From germline, CDR1 is ENHRY and CDR2 SYGVKD. Trimming cost V 3 bases and J 4 bases; bases outside gene matches: 4. This CDR3 spans 16 amino acids. The chain recombines TRBV10-3 with TRBJ2-2; 11 bases are a match to TRBD1. The sequencing input was PBMCs. The receptor comes from a woman younger than 45 in good health and CMV-seropositive. In nucleotides, the CDR3 is TGTGCCATCAGTGAATACGGGACAGGGGGCACCGGGGAGCTGTTTTTT. Amino acid sequence: CAISEYGTGGTGELFF.